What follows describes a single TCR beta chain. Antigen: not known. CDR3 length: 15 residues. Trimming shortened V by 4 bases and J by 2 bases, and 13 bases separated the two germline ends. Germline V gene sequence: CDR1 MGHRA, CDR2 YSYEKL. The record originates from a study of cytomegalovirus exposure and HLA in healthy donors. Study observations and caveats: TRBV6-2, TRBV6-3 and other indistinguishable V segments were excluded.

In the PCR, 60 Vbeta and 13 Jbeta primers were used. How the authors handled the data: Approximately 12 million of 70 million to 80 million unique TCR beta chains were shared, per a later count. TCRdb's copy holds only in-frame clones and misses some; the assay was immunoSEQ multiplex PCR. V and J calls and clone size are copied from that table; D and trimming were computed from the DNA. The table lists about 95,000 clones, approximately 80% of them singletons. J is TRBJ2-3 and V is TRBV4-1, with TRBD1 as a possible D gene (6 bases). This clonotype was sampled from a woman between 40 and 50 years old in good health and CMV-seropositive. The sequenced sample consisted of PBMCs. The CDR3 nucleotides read TGCGCCAGCAGCCCCGGGGTGGGGGCCACAGATACGCAGTATTTT. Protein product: CASSPGVGATDTQYF.